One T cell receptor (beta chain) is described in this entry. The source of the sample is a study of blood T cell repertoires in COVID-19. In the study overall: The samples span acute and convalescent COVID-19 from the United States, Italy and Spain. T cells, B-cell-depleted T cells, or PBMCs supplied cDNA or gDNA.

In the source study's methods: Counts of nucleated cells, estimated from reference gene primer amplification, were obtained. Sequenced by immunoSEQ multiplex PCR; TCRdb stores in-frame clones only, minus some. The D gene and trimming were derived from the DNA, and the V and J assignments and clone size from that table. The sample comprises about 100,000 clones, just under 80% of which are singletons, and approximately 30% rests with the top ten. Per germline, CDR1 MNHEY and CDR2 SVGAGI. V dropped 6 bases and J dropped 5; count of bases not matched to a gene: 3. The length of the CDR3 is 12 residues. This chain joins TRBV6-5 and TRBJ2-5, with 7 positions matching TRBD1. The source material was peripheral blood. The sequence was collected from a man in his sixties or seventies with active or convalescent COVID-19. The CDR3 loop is CASRATGETQYF. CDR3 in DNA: TGTGCCAGCAGAGCGACAGGGGAGACCCAGTACTTC.